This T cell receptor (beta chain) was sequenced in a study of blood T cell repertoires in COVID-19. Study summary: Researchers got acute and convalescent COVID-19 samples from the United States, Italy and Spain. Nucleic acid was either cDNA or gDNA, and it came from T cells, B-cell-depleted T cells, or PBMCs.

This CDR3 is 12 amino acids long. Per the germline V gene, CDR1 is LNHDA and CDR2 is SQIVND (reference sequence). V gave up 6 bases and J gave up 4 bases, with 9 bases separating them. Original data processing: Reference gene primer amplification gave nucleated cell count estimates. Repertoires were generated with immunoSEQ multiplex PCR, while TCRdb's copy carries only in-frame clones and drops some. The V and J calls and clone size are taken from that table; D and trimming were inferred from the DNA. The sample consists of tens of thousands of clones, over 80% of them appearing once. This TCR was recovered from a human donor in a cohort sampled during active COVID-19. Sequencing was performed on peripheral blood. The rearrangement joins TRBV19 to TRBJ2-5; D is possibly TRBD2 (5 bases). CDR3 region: CASSEGGETQYF. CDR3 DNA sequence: TGTGCCAGTAGCGAGGGCGGAGAGACCCAGTACTTC.